This is a list of T cell receptor beta chains from one sample in a study of cytomegalovirus exposure and HLA in healthy donors. Profiling relied on immunoSEQ multiplex PCR, and the TCRdb table lists in-frame clones only, not all of them. The table lists 240,000 or so clones, 82% of them singletons. The sample taken for sequencing was PBMCs. These receptors were obtained from a woman between 40 and 50 years old in good health and CMV-seropositive. Each CDR3 is given with its conserved first and last residue. The D gene is left open where the match is weak. Clone sizes are given selectively: once, few, many, or a class where the clone is expanded.

>TRBJ2-5|TRBV27|TRBD2|.
CASRPQLAGGLETQYF
TGTGCCAGCAGACCCCAACTAGCGGGGGGCCTAGAGACCCAGTACTTC
>TRBJ2-3|TRBV29-1|.|.
CSVEATTASPDTQYF
TGCAGCGTTGAAGCTACGACAGCTTCCCCAGATACGCAGTATTTT
>TRBJ2-2|TRBV11-3|TRBD1|.
CASSLGGQSTGGELFF
TGTGCCAGCAGCTTAGGGGGACAGTCGACGGGCGGGGAGCTGTTTTTT
>TRBJ1-3|TRBV7-9|TRBD1|.
CASSPLGRGPEGNTIYF
TGTGCCAGCAGCCCTTTGGGCAGGGGGCCAGAAGGAAACACCATATATTTT
>TRBJ1-2|TRBV6-5|.|once
CASTRRANYGYTF
TGTGCCTCGACCCGGAGGGCTAACTATGGCTACACCTTC
>TRBJ2-4|TRBV6-7|.|.
CASSYPPPSGAKNIQYF
TGTGCCAGCAGTTACCCCCCCCCTAGTGGGGCCAAAAACATTCAGTACTTC
>TRBJ1-2|TRBV5-1|.|.
CASSFGTQNYGYTF
TGCGCCAGCAGCTTCGGGACACAGAACTATGGCTACACCTTC
>TRBJ2-6|TRBV5-1|.|.
CASSSRGGGGANVLTF
TGCGCCAGCAGCTCTAGGGGGGGCGGTGGGGCCAACGTCCTGACTTTC
>TRBJ1-2|TRBV29-1|TRBD1|.
CSVDRVGGYTF
TGCAGCGTGGACAGGGTTGGGGGCTACACCTTC
>TRBJ1-3|TRBV19|.|.
CASMNLRSGNTIYF
TGTGCCAGTATGAACTTGCGTTCTGGAAACACCATATATTTT
>TRBJ1-2|TRBV5-8|TRBD1|.
CASSLAGTGGHYGYTF
TGTGCCAGCAGCTTGGCCGGGACAGGGGGGCACTATGGCTACACCTTC
>TRBJ1-3|TRBV4-3|.|once
CASSAGGRGNTIYF
TGCGCCAGCAGTGCGGGGGGGCGCGGAAACACCATATATTTT
>TRBJ2-1|TRBV27|TRBD1|.
CASSPRDRVYNEQFF
TGTGCCAGCAGTCCCCGGGACAGGGTCTACAATGAGCAGTTCTTC
>TRBJ2-7|TRBV18|.|.
CASSPGLLRLAYEQYF
TGTGCCAGCTCACCGGGACTCCTTAGGCTTGCCTACGAGCAGTACTTC
>TRBJ2-5|TRBV29-1|TRBD2|once
CSVVVLAEETQYF
TGCAGCGTTGTGGTTCTAGCGGAAGAGACCCAGTACTTC